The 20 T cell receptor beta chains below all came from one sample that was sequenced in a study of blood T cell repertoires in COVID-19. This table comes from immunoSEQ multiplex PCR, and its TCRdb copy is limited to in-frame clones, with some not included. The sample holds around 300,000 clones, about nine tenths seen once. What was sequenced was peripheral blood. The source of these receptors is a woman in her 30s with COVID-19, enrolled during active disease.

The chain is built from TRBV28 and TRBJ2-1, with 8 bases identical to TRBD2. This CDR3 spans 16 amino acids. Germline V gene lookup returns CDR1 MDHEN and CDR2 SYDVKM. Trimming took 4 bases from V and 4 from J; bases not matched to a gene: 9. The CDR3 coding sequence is TGTGCCAGCAGTTCATCGGCGGGAGGAGCATACAATGAGCAGTTCTTC. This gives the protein CASSSSAGGAYNEQFF.

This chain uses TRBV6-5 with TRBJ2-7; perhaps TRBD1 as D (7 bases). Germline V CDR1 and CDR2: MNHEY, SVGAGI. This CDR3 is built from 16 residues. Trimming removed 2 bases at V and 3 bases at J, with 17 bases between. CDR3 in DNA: TGTGCCAGCAGTTACGGGTTGGGGCAGGGGGGCTACGAGCAGTACTTC. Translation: CASSYGLGQGGYEQYF.

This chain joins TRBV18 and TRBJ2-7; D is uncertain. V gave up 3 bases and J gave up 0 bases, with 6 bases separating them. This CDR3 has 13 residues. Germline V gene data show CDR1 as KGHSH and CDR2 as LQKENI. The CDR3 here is CASSPSYSYEQYF. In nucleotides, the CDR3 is TGTGCCAGCTCACCGAGCTACTCCTACGAGCAGTACTTC.

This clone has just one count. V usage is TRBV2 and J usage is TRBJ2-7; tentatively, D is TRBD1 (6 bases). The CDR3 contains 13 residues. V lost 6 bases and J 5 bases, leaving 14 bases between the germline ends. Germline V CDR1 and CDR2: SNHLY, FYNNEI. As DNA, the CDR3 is TGTGCCAGCAGCCGGCAGGGGTTCAACGAGCAGTACTTC. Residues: CASSRQGFNEQYF.

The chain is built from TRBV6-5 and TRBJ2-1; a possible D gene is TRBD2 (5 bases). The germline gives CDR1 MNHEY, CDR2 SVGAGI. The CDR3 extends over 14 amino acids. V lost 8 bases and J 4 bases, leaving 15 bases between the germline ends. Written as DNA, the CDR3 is TGTGCCAGCCAAAGCGGTTCCGATTACAATGAGCAGTTCTTC. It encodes CASQSGSDYNEQFF.

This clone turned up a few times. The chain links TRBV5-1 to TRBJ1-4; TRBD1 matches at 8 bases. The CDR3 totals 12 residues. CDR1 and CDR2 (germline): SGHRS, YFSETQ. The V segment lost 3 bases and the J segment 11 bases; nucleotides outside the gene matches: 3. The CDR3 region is CASSSDRDKLFF. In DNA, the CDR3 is TGCGCCAGCAGCTCGGACAGGGACAAACTGTTTTTT.

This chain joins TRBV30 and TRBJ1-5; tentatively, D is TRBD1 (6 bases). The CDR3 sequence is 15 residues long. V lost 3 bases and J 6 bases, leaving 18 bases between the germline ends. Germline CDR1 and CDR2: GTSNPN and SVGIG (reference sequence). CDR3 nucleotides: TGTGCCTGGAGCCATAAGGGGGGGCGATCTCAGCCCCAGCATTTT. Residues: CAWSHKGGRSQPQHF.

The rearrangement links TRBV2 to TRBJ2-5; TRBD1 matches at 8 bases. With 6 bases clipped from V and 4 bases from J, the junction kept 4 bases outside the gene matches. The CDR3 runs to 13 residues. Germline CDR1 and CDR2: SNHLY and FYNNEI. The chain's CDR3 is CASRDTGGETQYF. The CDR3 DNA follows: TGTGCCAGCAGGGACACAGGGGGAGAGACCCAGTACTTC.

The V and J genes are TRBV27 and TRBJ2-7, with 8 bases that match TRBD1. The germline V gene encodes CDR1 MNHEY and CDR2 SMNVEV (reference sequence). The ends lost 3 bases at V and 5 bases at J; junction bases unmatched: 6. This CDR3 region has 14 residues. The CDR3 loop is CASSLQGAFDEQYF. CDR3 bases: TGTGCCAGCAGTTTGCAGGGGGCGTTCGACGAGCAGTACTTC.

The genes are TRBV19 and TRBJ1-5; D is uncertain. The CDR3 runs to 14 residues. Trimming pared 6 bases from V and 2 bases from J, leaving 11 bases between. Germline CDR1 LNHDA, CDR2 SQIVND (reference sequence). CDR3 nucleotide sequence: TGTGCCAGTAGCCTAGACGCGGGCAATCAGCCCCAGCATTTT. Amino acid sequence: CASSLDAGNQPQHF.

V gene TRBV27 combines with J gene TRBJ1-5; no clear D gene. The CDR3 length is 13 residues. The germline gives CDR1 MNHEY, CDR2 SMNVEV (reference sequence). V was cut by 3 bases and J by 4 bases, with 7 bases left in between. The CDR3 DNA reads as TGTGCCAGCAGTTTTCACGGTAATCAGCCCCAGCATTTT. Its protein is CASSFHGNQPQHF.

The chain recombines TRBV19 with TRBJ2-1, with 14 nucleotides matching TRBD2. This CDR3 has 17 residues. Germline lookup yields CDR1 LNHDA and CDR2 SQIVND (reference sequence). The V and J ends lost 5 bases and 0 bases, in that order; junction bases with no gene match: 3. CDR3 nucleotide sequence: TGTGCCAGTAGTGCGACTAGCGGGAGGGACTCCTACAATGAGCAGTTCTTC. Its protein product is CASSATSGRDSYNEQFF.

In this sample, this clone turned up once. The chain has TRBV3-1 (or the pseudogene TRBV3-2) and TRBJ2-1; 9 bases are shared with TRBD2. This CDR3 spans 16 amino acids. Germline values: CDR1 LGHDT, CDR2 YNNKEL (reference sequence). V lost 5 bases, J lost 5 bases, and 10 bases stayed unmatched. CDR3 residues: CASSELLAGQNNEQFF. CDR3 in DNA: TGTGCCAGCAGCGAATTACTAGCGGGCCAGAACAATGAGCAGTTCTTC.

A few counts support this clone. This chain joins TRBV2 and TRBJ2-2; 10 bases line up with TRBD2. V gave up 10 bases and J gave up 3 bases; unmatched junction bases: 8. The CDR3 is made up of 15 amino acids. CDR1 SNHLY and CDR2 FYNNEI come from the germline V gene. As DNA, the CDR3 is TGTGCCATCACCGCGACTAGCGGGTACACCGGGGAGCTGTTTTTT. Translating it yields CAITATSGYTGELFF.

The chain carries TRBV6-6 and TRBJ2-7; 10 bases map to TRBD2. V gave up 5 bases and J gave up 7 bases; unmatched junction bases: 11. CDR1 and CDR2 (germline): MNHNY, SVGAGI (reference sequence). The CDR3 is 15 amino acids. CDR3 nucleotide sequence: TGTGCCAGCAGTCCTCTAGCGGGAGAAACGAGAGAGCAGTACTTC. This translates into CASSPLAGETREQYF.

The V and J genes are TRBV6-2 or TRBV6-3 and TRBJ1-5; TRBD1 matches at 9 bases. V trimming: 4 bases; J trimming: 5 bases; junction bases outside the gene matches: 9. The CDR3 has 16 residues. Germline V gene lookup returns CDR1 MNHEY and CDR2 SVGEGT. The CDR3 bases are TGTGCCAGCAGTTCGCGGGACAGGGTAAAATATCAGCCCCAGCATTTT. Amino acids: CASSSRDRVKYQPQHF.

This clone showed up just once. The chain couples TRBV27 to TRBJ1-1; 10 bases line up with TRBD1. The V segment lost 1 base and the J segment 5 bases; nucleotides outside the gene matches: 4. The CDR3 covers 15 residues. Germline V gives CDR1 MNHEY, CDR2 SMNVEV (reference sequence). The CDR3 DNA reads TGTGCCAGCAGTTTATGGACAGGGGGAGAGACTGAAGCTTTCTTT. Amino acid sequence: CASSLWTGGETEAFF.

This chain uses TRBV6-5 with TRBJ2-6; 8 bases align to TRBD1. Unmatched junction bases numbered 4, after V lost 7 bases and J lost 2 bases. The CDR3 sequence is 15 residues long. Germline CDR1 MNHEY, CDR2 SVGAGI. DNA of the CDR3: TGTGCCAGCATTATACAGGGGGCTGGGGCCAACGTCCTGACTTTC. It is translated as CASIIQGAGANVLTF.

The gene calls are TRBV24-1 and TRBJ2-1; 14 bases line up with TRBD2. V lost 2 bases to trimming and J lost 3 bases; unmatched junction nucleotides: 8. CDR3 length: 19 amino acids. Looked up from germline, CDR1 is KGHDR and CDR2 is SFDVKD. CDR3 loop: CATSDSLRTSGRNYNEQFF. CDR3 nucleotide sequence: TGTGCCACCAGTGATTCTCTAAGGACTAGCGGGAGGAACTACAATGAGCAGTTCTTC.

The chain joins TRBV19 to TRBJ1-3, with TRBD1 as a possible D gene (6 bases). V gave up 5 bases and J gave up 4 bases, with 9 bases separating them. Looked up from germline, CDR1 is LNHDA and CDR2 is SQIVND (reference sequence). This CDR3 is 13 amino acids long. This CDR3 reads CASSLGTGNTIYF. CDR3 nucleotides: TGTGCCAGTAGTCTGGGGACAGGAAACACCATATATTTT.